A selection of T cell receptor beta chains follows, all from one sample in a study of cytomegalovirus exposure and HLA in healthy donors. TCRdb's table, derived via immunoSEQ multiplex PCR, lists solely in-frame clones and lacks some. The data show about 160,000 clones, more than 75% seen once. Sequenced input: PBMCs. The receptors stem from a man younger than 35 in good health and CMV-seropositive. The CDR3 runs from the conserved cysteine through the conserved F or W.

TRBV2,TRBJ2-1,14,CASTLAGAYNEQFF
TRBV7-2,TRBJ1-6,14,CASSLERVGSPLHF
TRBV10-1,TRBJ2-3,14,CASSVSTSTDTQYF
TRBV4-2,TRBJ1-4,13,CASSQDQREKLFF
TRBV29-1,TRBJ1-4,14,CSVLAVGHNEKLFF
TRBV19,TRBJ2-1,12,CASSGSYNEQFF
TRBV19,TRBJ1-4,14,CASSSGTGRGKLFF
TRBV5-4,TRBJ1-2,15,CASSSRPAGRSGYTF
TRBV11-2,TRBJ2-1,16,CASSLGFVAGEDEQFF
TRBV29-1,TRBJ2-5,14,CSVLAQGDRETQYF
TRBV6-5,TRBJ1-3,16,CASSYSAGHTGNTIYF
TRBV9,TRBJ1-5,14,CASTLQGKNQPQHF
TRBV7-2,-,15,CASSLLQGAKYEQYF
TRBV7-8,TRBJ2-2,19,CASSRQQGTGYANTGELFF
TRBV11-3,TRBJ1-1,15,CASSLDADINTEAFF
TRBV6-1,TRBJ2-1,14,CASSRDKTYNEQFF
TRBV7-2,TRBJ2-7,14,CASSPPGGHSEQYF
TRBV5-1,TRBJ2-7,17,CASSLAVVGQGAYEQYF
TRBV9,TRBJ2-7,16,CASSVATHLDNYEQYF
TRBV6-5,TRBJ1-4,13,CASSYSPAGKLFF
TRBV9,TRBJ1-6,18,CASSAAPGQGAWNSPLHF
TRBV23-1,TRBJ2-5,15,CASSHHPGQMETQYF
TRBV29-1,TRBJ2-1,14,CSVGRDRGGNEQFF
TRBV6-1,TRBJ1-5,16,CASSEFAGEGNQPQHF
TRBV6-1,TRBJ2-7,13,CASTVTGSYEQYF
TRBV19,TRBJ1-5,15,CASSMPGQGYQPQHF
TRBV2,TRBJ1-1,18,CASSSVHGQGGRNTEAFF